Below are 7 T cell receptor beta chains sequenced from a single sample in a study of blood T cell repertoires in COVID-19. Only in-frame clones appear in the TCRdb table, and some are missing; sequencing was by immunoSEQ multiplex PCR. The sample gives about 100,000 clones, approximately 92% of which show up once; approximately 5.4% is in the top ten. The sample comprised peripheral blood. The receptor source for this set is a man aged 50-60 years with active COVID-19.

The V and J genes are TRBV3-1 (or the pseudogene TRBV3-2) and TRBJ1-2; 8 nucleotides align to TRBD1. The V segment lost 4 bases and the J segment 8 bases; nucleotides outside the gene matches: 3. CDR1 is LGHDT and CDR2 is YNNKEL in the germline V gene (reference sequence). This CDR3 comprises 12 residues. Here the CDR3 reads CASSRAGGGYTF. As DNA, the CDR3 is TGTGCCAGCAGCCGTGCAGGGGGCGGCTACACCTTC.

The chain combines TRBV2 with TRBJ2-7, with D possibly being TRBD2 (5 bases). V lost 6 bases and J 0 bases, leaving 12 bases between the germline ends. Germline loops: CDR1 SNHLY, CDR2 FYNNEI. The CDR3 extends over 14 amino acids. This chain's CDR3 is CASRLSGTSYEQYF. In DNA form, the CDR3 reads TGTGCCAGCAGATTAAGCGGAACCTCCTACGAGCAGTACTTC.

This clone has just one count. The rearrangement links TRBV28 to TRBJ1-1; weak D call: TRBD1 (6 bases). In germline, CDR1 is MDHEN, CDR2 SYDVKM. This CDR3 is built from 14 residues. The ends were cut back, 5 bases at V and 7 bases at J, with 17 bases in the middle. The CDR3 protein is CASSQPRTVLEAFF. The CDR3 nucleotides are TGTGCCAGCAGTCAACCCCGGACAGTGCTTGAAGCTTTCTTT.

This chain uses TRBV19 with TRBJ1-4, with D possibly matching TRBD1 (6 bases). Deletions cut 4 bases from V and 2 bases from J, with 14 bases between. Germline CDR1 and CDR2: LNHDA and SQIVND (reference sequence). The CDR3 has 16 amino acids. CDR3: CASSRRGGSTNEKLFF. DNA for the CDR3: TGTGCCAGTAGTAGAAGAGGGGGATCGACTAATGAAAAACTGTTTTTT.

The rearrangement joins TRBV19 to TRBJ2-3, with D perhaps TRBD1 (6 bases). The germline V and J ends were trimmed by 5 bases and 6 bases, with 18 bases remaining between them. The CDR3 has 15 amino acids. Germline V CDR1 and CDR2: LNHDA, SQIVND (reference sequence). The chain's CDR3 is CASSAATGLSDTQYF. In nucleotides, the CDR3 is TGTGCCAGTAGTGCGGCGACAGGCCTTAGCGATACGCAGTATTTT.

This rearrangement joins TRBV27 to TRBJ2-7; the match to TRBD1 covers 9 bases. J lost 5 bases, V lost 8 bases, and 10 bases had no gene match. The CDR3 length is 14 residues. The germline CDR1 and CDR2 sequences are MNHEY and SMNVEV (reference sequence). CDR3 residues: CASRRQGGGNEQYF. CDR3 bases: TGTGCCAGCCGTAGACAGGGGGGAGGGAACGAGCAGTACTTC.

CDR3 nucleotide sequence: TGTGCCAGCAGCTTAGGGCTAGCGGGAGTCGCAACTGAGCAGTTCTTC. It encodes CASSLGLAGVATEQFF. This chain uses TRBV7-7 with TRBJ2-1; TRBD2 aligns across 10 bases. Losses at the gene ends were 1 base for V and 9 bases for J; bases not matched to a gene: 9. The V gene's germline CDR1 is SSHAT and CDR2 FNYEAQ (reference sequence). The CDR3 runs 16 residues.